This TCR beta chain was captured by sequencing in a study of molecular identifiers for immune sequencing clone quantification. V was clipped by 8 bases and J by 4 bases, with 21 bases between them. CDR1 and CDR2 from the germline V gene are LGHNA and YNFKEQ. The CDR3 totals 16 residues. TCRdb independently ran MiXCR on the PCR reads; one entry per CDR3 protein. Altogether 85,000 to 100,000 distinct CDR3 sequences are present, 24% being singletons, with the ten largest covering about 0.99%. The rearrangement joins TRBV4-2 to TRBJ2-1, with D possibly TRBD2 on 5 matching bases. This sequence was found in a human donor in good health. Some libraries in this study had Jurkat cell RNA spiked in. Sequencing was carried out using naive CD8+ T cells from blood, with Jurkat cell RNA spiked in. Specified subset: FACS-sorted CD8+CD4-CCR7+CD45RA+ naive T cells. As DNA, the CDR3 is TGTGCCAGCGGCCCCCCAGGAGCGGACGAATACAATGAGCAGTTCTTC. Translated: CASGPPGADEYNEQFF.